This T cell receptor beta chain was recovered during a study of blood T cells in healthy people across ages. Germline assignment: CDR1 SSHAT and CDR2 FNYEAQ (reference sequence). The CDR3 is made up of 16 amino acids. As for this clonotype: The antigen is not known. A read error may produce the germline difference seen at one junction end.

A J-beta primer mix and a sample-barcoded 5' primer were used in a second PCR of roughly 7 to 12 cycles. Carrying 12 random nucleotides, a template-switch adaptor labeled each individual cDNA molecule. In TCRdb, the 5' RACE reads were re-called with MiXCR into one record per CDR3 protein. The sample has some 1,500,000 distinct CDR3 sequences, roughly two fifths seen once. Study-wide results and limits: Among T cells, TCR beta diversity per million cells dropped roughly linearly as age rose.

The clonotype was recovered from a young woman in good health. The sequenced sample was blood. The gene calls are TRBV7-7 and TRBJ2-1; no clear D. The J call may be mistaken, given a closer DNA end match to TRBJ2-7. The chain's CDR3 is CASSLNPSASYNEQYF. The CDR3 DNA follows: TGTGCTAGCAGCTTAAATCCTAGTGCATCCTACAATGAGCAGTACTTC.